This entry features one T cell receptor (beta chain) sequence. Its target is not known. Just one base apart from a much larger clone, this may be a read error. The study isolated at least 7 million PBMCs from each sample. Germline V lookup: CDR1 SGHAT, CDR2 FQNNGV. The CDR3 loop spans 17 amino acids. Then a second PCR, running roughly 7 to 11 cycles, was carried out with a sample-barcoded 5' primer and a J-beta primer mix. From the 5' RACE reads, TCRdb called clonotypes with MiXCR, one entry per CDR3 protein. The sample comprises some 790,000 distinct CDR3 sequences, around 26% of which are singletons, and 17% rests with the top ten. These data originate in a study of blood T cells in healthy people across ages. Study results and limitations: Diversity of TCR beta per million T cells declined in a roughly linear way with age.

This TCR came from a woman of 80 years or more in good health. The rearrangement joins TRBV11-2 to TRBJ1-2, with 11 bases aligning to TRBD1. Sequenced sample: blood. CDR3 region: CASSSLRRDRGDYGYIF. In DNA form, the CDR3 reads TGTGCCAGCAGCTCCTTACGGAGGGACAGGGGGGACTATGGCTACATCTTC.